Below are 32 T cell receptor beta chains sequenced from a single sample in a study of blood T cell repertoires in COVID-19. TCRdb keeps only in-frame clones here, not all; method: immunoSEQ multiplex PCR. Found here are about 180,000 clones, around four fifths of them singletons; the top ten hold around 6.3%. The sequencing input was peripheral blood. These receptors were collected from a woman aged 40-49 years with COVID-19, enrolled during active disease.

The chain uses TRBV2 and TRBJ1-2; a weak D match, TRBD1 (5 bases). V gave up 0 bases and J gave up 14 bases, with 16 bases separating them. CDR1 is SNHLY, CDR2 FYNNEI, per germline. The CDR3 length is 13 residues. The CDR3 DNA follows: TGTGCCAGCAGTGAAGCCAGGGCGAACCATAGGACCTTC. It translates to CASSEARANHRTF.

The rearrangement joins TRBV4-1 to TRBJ2-1; no clear D gene. Trimming removed 0 bases at V and 14 bases at J, with 14 bases between. The CDR3 sequence is 13 residues long. Germline-derived CDR1 and CDR2 are MGHRA and YSYEKL. DNA for the CDR3: TGCGCCAGCAGCCAAGAAGGTTGGAGCGAGGAGTTCTTC. It encodes CASSQEGWSEEFF.

This clone has only a few counts. This CDR3 reads CASSLDAGMNTEAFF. In DNA form, the CDR3 reads TGTGCCAGCAGCTTAGATGCGGGTATGAACACTGAAGCTTTCTTT. The chain joins TRBV11-2 to TRBJ1-1; no clear D gene. Trimming pared 0 bases from V and 0 bases from J, leaving 8 bases between. This CDR3 is 15 amino acids long. CDR1 SGHAT and CDR2 FQNNGV come from the germline V gene.

The chain recombines TRBV29-1 with TRBJ1-5; D not resolved. The V end lost 0 bases, the J end lost 6 bases, and 9 bases lay between the germline ends. Looked up from germline, CDR1 is SQVTM and CDR2 is ANQGSEA. CDR3 length equals 13 residues. The DNA of the CDR3 is TGCAGCGTTGAAGATTCGGCGGGTCAGCCCCAGCATTTT. It yields the protein CSVEDSAGQPQHF.

The CDR3 spells CSVEYQGSMDYGYTF. The CDR3 DNA is TGCAGCGTTGAGTATCAGGGATCTATGGACTATGGCTACACCTTC. V is TRBV29-1 and J is TRBJ1-2; possibly TRBD1 for D (5 bases). Trimming shortened V by 3 bases and J by 3 bases, and 17 bases separated the two germline ends. CDR1 and CDR2 (germline): SQVTM, ANQGSEA. This CDR3 region has 15 residues. Together with reference TRBV29-1 and TRBJ1-2, the CDR3 gives the full variable domain: SAVISQKPSRDICQRGTSLTIQCQVDSQVTMMFWYRQQPGQSLTLIATANQGSEATYESGFVIDKFPISRPNLTFSTLTVSNMSPEDSSIYLCSVEYQGSMDYGYTFGSGTRLTVV.

The chain couples TRBV5-1 to TRBJ1-6; 8 bases fit TRBD1. The CDR3 has 14 amino acids. J was trimmed by 12 bases and V by 0 bases; bases with no gene match: 5. From germline, CDR1 is SGHRS and CDR2 YFSETQ. The CDR3 coding sequence is TGCGCCAGCAGCTTGGATGGACAGGGTCGACCCCTCCACTTT. This translates into CASSLDGQGRPLHF.

This clone was counted only a few times. The chain joins TRBV9 to TRBJ1-2, with 9 nucleotides matching TRBD1. The CDR3 has 15 residues. Germline V gives CDR1 SGDLS, CDR2 YYNGEE. The trim removed 0 bases at V and 4 bases at J, leaving 4 bases unmatched. The CDR3 DNA is TGTGCCAGCAGCGTAGATCTGGGACAGGGCTATGGCTACACCTTC. It is translated as CASSVDLGQGYGYTF. The variable domain in full, with the rest retrieved from reference TRBV9 and TRBJ1-2, is DSGVTQTPKHLITATGQRVTLRCSPRSGDLSVYWYQQSLDQGLQFLIQYYNGEERAKGNILERFSAQQFPDLHSELNLSSLELGDSALYFCASSVDLGQGYGYTFGSGTRLTVV.

Only one count was recorded for this clone. J is TRBJ2-1 and V is TRBV19; D possibly corresponds to TRBD2 (6 bases). V was cut by 8 bases and J by 2 bases, with 10 bases left in between. Looked up from germline, CDR1 is LNHDA and CDR2 is SQIVND (reference sequence). This CDR3 spans 13 amino acids. The CDR3 loop reads CASGSGAYNEQFF. In DNA, the CDR3 is TGTGCCAGTGGTTCGGGGGCCTACAATGAGCAGTTCTTC.

This clone was picked up one time. V usage is TRBV10-3 and J usage is TRBJ2-7, with a tentative D call TRBD2 (6 bases). The germline V and J ends were trimmed by 10 bases and 0 bases, with 13 bases remaining between them. CDR1 and CDR2 (germline): ENHRY, SYGVKD. The CDR3 is made up of 13 amino acids. For the CDR3, the DNA is TGTGCCACCACCGGGACTGTCTCCTACGAGCAGTACTTC. This encodes CATTGTVSYEQYF.

A single count supports this clone. The J gene is TRBJ2-7, the V gene TRBV7-9; D not certain. V lost 2 bases, J lost 1 base, and 6 bases lay in between. The CDR3 loop spans 13 amino acids. Germline lookup yields CDR1 SEHNR and CDR2 FQNEAQ (reference sequence). The CDR3 region has the DNA TGTGCCAGCAGCTTACCGGTATCCTACGAGCAGTACTTC. It encodes CASSLPVSYEQYF.

The V and J genes are TRBV12-3 or TRBV12-4 and TRBJ1-2; D remains unclear. Trimming left V 6 bases short and J 4 bases short, with 9 bases between. This CDR3 has 12 residues. CDR3 DNA sequence: TGTGCCAGCAGCCCGGTTTTCTATGGCTACACCTTC. As protein: CASSPVFYGYTF.

The V call is TRBV19, the J call TRBJ1-2; maybe TRBD1 (5 bases). V was shortened by 3 bases and J by 9 bases, with 14 bases between the two germline ends. Looked up from germline, CDR1 is LNHDA and CDR2 is SQIVND (reference sequence). This CDR3 spans 13 amino acids. As DNA, the CDR3 is TGTGCCAGTAGTATGGCGGGCGGGGACCGCTACACCTTC. It encodes CASSMAGGDRYTF.

This chain joins TRBV6-5 and TRBJ1-2; TRBD1 might be the D (5 bases). Looked up from germline, CDR1 is MNHEY and CDR2 is SVGAGI. This CDR3 spans 14 amino acids. Trimming pared 2 bases from V and 3 bases from J, leaving 10 bases between. The CDR3 nucleotides read TGTGCCAGCAGTTACGCGGGGCGGGACTATGGCTACACCTTC. Translation gives CASSYAGRDYGYTF.

The chain has TRBV27 and TRBJ2-7; TRBD1 is a possible D gene (6 bases). This CDR3 region has 13 residues. V was shortened by 8 bases and J by 0 bases, with 11 bases between the two germline ends. CDR1 is MNHEY, CDR2 SMNVEV, per germline (reference sequence). The CDR3: CASRDTYSYEQYF. The CDR3, as DNA: TGTGCCAGCCGGGACACATACTCCTACGAGCAGTACTTC.

The rearrangement uses TRBV7-2 and TRBJ2-2; the D gene is possibly TRBD2 (5 bases). Trimming took off 2 bases at V and 6 bases at J, with 10 bases between the two ends. The CDR3 runs 14 residues. Germline V gene lookup returns CDR1 SGHTA and CDR2 FQGNSA. The CDR3 nucleotides read TGTGCCAGCAGCTTATCGCTAGCCCCCGGGGAGCTGTTTTTT. This translates into CASSLSLAPGELFF. The entire variable domain, with the rest obtained from reference TRBV7-2 and TRBJ2-2, is as follows: GAGVSQSPSNKVTEKGKDVELRCDPISGHTALYWYRQSLGQGLEFLIYFQGNSAPDKSGLPSDRFSAERTGGSVSTLTIQRTQQEDSAVYLCASSLSLAPGELFFGEGSRLTVL.

This clone was found many times. The genes are TRBV11-3 and TRBJ2-6, with TRBD1 identical over 9 bases. V was clipped by 4 bases and J by 1 base; unmatched bases: 8. The CDR3 consists of 18 residues. The germline V gene encodes CDR1 SGHNT and CDR2 YENEEA. DNA of the CDR3: TGTGCCAGCAGCTCCCGGGACAGGGTGGGTTCTGGGGCCAACGTCCTGACTTTC. Translation: CASSSRDRVGSGANVLTF.

The CDR3 region is CASSYWRGTPGGELFF. DNA for the CDR3: TGTGCCAGCAGTTACTGGCGGGGGACACCGGGCGGGGAGCTGTTTTTT. The chain uses TRBV6-2 or TRBV6-3 and TRBJ2-2; perhaps TRBD2 as D (7 bases). This CDR3 contains 16 residues. CDR1 is MNHEY and CDR2 is SVGEGT in the germline V gene. Deletions cut 1 base from V and 7 bases from J, with 16 bases between.

A remark on this clone: One junction end disagrees with the germline gene, perhaps due to a read error. The V call is TRBV10-3, the J call TRBJ2-7; D call uncertain. The CDR3 totals 11 residues. The V gene's germline CDR1 is ENHRY and CDR2 SYGVKD. The CDR3, as DNA: TGTGCCATCCAAGCAGCCTACGAGCGGTACTTC. Translation gives CAIQAAYERYF.

This clone was counted between two and nine times. The chain combines TRBV2 with TRBJ1-5, with a possible D match to TRBD1 (6 bases). CDR3 length equals 14 residues. Trimming stripped 8 bases from V and 0 bases from J, with 11 bases between. Per the germline V gene, CDR1 is SNHLY and CDR2 is FYNNEI. The CDR3 DNA follows: TGTGCCAGCCAGCGGGACAATAGCAATCAGCCCCAGCATTTT. Protein sequence: CASQRDNSNQPQHF.

The chain carries TRBV28 and TRBJ1-6, with 9 bases that match TRBD1. Germline trimming cut 6 bases from V and 9 bases from J; bases unmatched to any gene: 9. Germline V lookup: CDR1 MDHEN, CDR2 SYDVKM. The CDR3 has 15 amino acids. In DNA form, the CDR3 reads TGTGCCAGCAGGACTGGCGGGACAGGGACTTCACCCCTCCACTTT. It translates to CASRTGGTGTSPLHF.

This rearrangement joins TRBV29-1 to TRBJ1-4, with 9 bases fitting TRBD1. There are 13 residues in the CDR3. The junction had 0 bases not matched to a gene; V was cut back by 7 bases and J by 0 bases. Germline lookup yields CDR1 SQVTM and CDR2 ANQGSEA. DNA of the CDR3: TGCAGCGGGACAGGGGCAACTAATGAAAAACTGTTTTTT. This sequence encodes CSGTGATNEKLFF.

V is TRBV19 and J is TRBJ1-4; 8 nucleotides line up with TRBD1. After removal of 0 bases from V and 6 bases from J, the junction contained 12 bases not matched to a gene. The CDR3 contains 18 residues. CDR1 LNHDA and CDR2 SQIVND come from the germline V gene (reference sequence). CDR3 residues: CASSIDPLDRGGDEKLFF. The CDR3 DNA reads TGTGCCAGTAGTATAGACCCCCTTGACAGGGGAGGGGATGAAAAACTGTTTTTT.

V and J are TRBV3-1 (or the pseudogene TRBV3-2) and TRBJ1-2, with 9 bases aligning to TRBD1. V dropped 0 bases and J dropped 5; count of bases not matched to a gene: 4. The CDR3 is 15 amino acids. The germline CDR1 and CDR2 sequences are LGHDT and YNNKEL (reference sequence). CDR3 sequence reads: CASSQDGDRDYGYTF. The CDR3 DNA reads as TGTGCCAGCAGCCAAGATGGGGACAGGGATTATGGCTACACCTTC.

The chain links TRBV27 to TRBJ2-7; possible D gene TRBD2, 5 bases. The germline V and J ends were trimmed by 5 bases and 3 bases, with 5 bases remaining between them. Germline V gene sequence: CDR1 MNHEY, CDR2 SMNVEV (reference sequence). This CDR3 is built from 11 residues. The CDR3 bases are TGTGCCAGCAGTGACTACTACGAGCAGTACTTC. The encoded protein is CASSDYYEQYF.

V is TRBV7-8 and J is TRBJ1-1, with TRBD1 identical over 11 bases. The ends lost 5 bases at V and 5 bases at J; junction bases unmatched: 7. This CDR3 spans 15 amino acids. Looked up from germline, CDR1 is SGHVS and CDR2 is FQNEAQ. In DNA, the CDR3 is TGTGCCAGCAGCCTAGGACAGGGGGCTAAAACTGAAGCTTTCTTT. Its protein is CASSLGQGAKTEAFF.

This rearrangement joins TRBV10-3 to TRBJ2-3; 7 bases are shared with TRBD1. CDR3 length equals 13 residues. The germline gives CDR1 ENHRY, CDR2 SYGVKD. V shed 9 bases and J 2 bases; nucleotides not matched to a gene: 5. In DNA, the CDR3 is TGTGCCATACGGGACAGTTCCACAGATACGCAGTATTTT. Its translation: CAIRDSSTDTQYF.

The rearrangement uses TRBV9 and TRBJ2-4, with no clear D. The V end was cut by 7 bases, the J end by 0 bases, with 8 bases between. This CDR3 region has 13 residues. Germline CDR1 and CDR2: SGDLS and YYNGEE. The CDR3 protein is CASSRGAKNIQYF. The CDR3 DNA follows: TGTGCCAGCTCGCGAGGAGCCAAAAACATTCAGTACTTC.

This clone appeared a single time. This chain connects TRBV24-1 to TRBJ1-1; D is ambiguous. The germline gives CDR1 KGHDR, CDR2 SFDVKD. V was clipped by 12 bases and J by 1 base, with 20 bases between them. The length of the CDR3 is 15 residues. Here the CDR3 reads CAALRVARRNTEAFF. In DNA form, the CDR3 reads TGTGCCGCGCTCCGGGTAGCAAGGAGGAACACTGAAGCTTTCTTT.

CDR3 residues: CASSYFSGIPYNEQFF. The CDR3 nucleotides read TGTGCCAGCAGTTATTTTAGCGGGATACCTTACAATGAGCAGTTCTTC. The chain employs TRBV6-5 and TRBJ2-1; 8 bases align to TRBD2. Unmatched junction bases numbered 8, after V lost 3 bases and J lost 4 bases. The CDR3 covers 16 residues. Per the germline V gene, CDR1 is MNHEY and CDR2 is SVGAGI.

The CDR3 region has the DNA TGTGCCACCAGGGACAACCCCACAGATACGCAGTATTTT. Translation: CATRDNPTDTQYF. This chain joins TRBV3-1 (or the pseudogene TRBV3-2) and TRBJ2-3; tentative D call: TRBD1 (6 bases). The CDR3 sequence is 13 residues long. The V gene lost 10 bases and the J gene lost 2 bases, with 13 bases spanning the gap. The germline CDR1 and CDR2 sequences are LGHDT and YNNKEL (reference sequence).

Concerning this clone: Germline is not matched at one junction end, which may reflect a read error. The rearrangement links TRBV4-1 to TRBJ1-1, with TRBD1 matching 9 bases. The CDR3 totals 16 residues. The germline gives CDR1 MGHRA, CDR2 YSYEKL. The CDR3 nucleotides read TGCGCCAGCAGCCAAGGCGCCGGGACAGGGAACATTGAAGCTTTCTTT. Residues: CASSQGAGTGNIEAFF.

V gene TRBV5-4 combines with J gene TRBJ2-5; 10 nucleotides agree with TRBD2. With 7 bases clipped from V and 1 base from J, the junction kept 7 bases outside the gene matches. The CDR3 totals 15 residues. Per the germline V gene, CDR1 is SGHNT and CDR2 is YYREEE (reference sequence). CDR3 amino acids: CASRRVAGGQETQYF. Written as DNA, the CDR3 is TGTGCCAGCCGCCGGGTAGCGGGGGGCCAAGAGACCCAGTACTTC.